This TCR beta chain was captured by sequencing in a study of blood T cell repertoires in COVID-19. Sequencing was performed with immunoSEQ multiplex PCR; in TCRdb, only in-frame clones are kept and a portion is missing. The sample has 200,000 to 250,000 clones, roughly 80% seen once; the top ten hold roughly 4.9%. Trimming cost V 5 bases and J 5 bases; bases outside gene matches: 4. The length of the CDR3 is 13 residues. The germline CDR1 and CDR2 sequences are MNHEY and SMNVEV (reference sequence). Source material: peripheral blood. This chain joins TRBV27 and TRBJ1-1; 8 nucleotides align to TRBD1. This receptor was taken from a human donor in a cohort sampled during active COVID-19. DNA of the CDR3: TGTGCCAGCAGTACAGGGGGTAGGACTGAAGCTTTCTTT. As protein: CASSTGGRTEAFF.